This TCR beta chain comes out of a study of T cells in women clearing cervical HPV infection. Clones were read by immunoSEQ multiplex PCR, and TCRdb kept only the in-frame ones, dropping some. Its listing shows over 25,000 clones. All participants had a single incident cervical HPV16 infection, and prevalent HPV16 infections were excluded. Material for sequencing was blood buffy coat. This receptor was obtained from a woman between 18 and 75 years old with a cervical HPV16 infection that either progressed to CIN3+ or cleared (not recorded which).

The chain's CDR3 is CASSLSGVGAFF. CDR3 bases read: TGTGCCAGCAGCTTATCAGGGGTCGGG. V usage is TRBV7-2 and J usage is TRBJ1-1, with D perhaps matching TRBD1 (6 bases). The DNA ends 3 residues before the CDR3 does, and the rest of the CDR3 is filled in from the germline J gene. This CDR3 is built from 12 residues. Germline V CDR1 and CDR2: SGHTA, FQGNSA. The variable domain in full, with the rest retrieved from reference TRBV7-2 and TRBJ1-1, is GAGVSQSPSNKVTEKGKDVELRCDPISGHTALYWYRQSLGQGLEFLIYFQGNSAPDKSGLPSDRFSAERTGGSVSTLTIQRTQQEDSAVYLCASSLSGVGAFFGQGTRLTVV.